The 28 T cell receptor beta chains below were found in one sample sequenced in a study of tumor-infiltrating lymphocytes in primary liver carcinoma. Researchers generated TCR beta cDNA from about 450 ng of total RNA, relying on a constant-region primer. What produced the TCR beta libraries was three nested multiplex PCR rounds using slightly modified ARM-PCR. The opening two PCR rounds, roughly 11 cycles each, paired TRBV1-TRBV30 forward primers with a C-beta reverse primer. TCRdb redid the calling of the multiplex PCR reads with MiXCR, one entry per CDR3 protein. The sample carries approximately 92,000 distinct CDR3 sequences, around three quarters recorded once. From unsorted bulk tissue weighing about 20-33 mg, DNA and RNA were co-extracted. The sample taken for sequencing was liver tumor tissue from sampling region 5. The subset was: tumor region T5, tumor centre. These TCRs come from a woman aged 55 to 70 with primary liver carcinoma and hepatitis B virus infection.

This clonotype is categorized as medium-sized. V gene TRBV6-2 or TRBV6-3 combines with J gene TRBJ1-1; 8 bases fit TRBD1. Germline lookup yields CDR1 MNHEY and CDR2 SVGEGT. The CDR3 is 11 residues long. V shed 8 bases, J shed 8 bases, and the junction held 4 bases outside the gene matches. CDR3 nucleotides: TGTGCCAGCGGGGGACAGGCCGAAGCTTTCTTT. Translated, it gives CASGGQAEAFF.

This clonotype was seen just once. One end of the junction varies from germline; a read error may be responsible. V usage is TRBV11-2 and J usage is TRBJ2-3; tentatively, D is TRBD2 (6 bases). CDR3 length equals 15 residues. The germline V gene has CDR1 SGHAT and CDR2 FQNNGV. The CDR3 spells CASSPGLTGPDTQNF. In nucleotides, the CDR3 is TGTGCCAGCAGCCCCGGACTAACGGGCCCAGATACGCAGAATTTT.

This clonotype was seen a few times. V usage is TRBV28 and J usage is TRBJ1-6; D remains unclear. The CDR3 has 13 amino acids. CDR1 MDHEN and CDR2 SYDVKM come from the germline V gene. V was trimmed by 1 base and J by 7 bases, leaving 5 bases between them. The DNA of the CDR3 is TGTGCCAGCAGTTTATCCAGAAATTCACCCCTCCACTTT. This encodes CASSLSRNSPLHF.

A note on this clonotype: A much larger clone sits a single nucleotide away, making a read error possible. J is TRBJ1-5 and V is TRBV12-3 or TRBV12-4; 7 bases are shared with TRBD1. The trim removed 8 bases at V and 4 bases at J, leaving 8 bases unmatched. The length of the CDR3 is 14 residues. The CDR3 DNA reads TGTGCCAGCTGGACCGGGACAGATAATCAGCCCCAGCATTTT. It encodes CASWTGTDNQPQHF.

A remark on this clonotype: The junction shows a germline mismatch at one end, possibly a read error. V and J are TRBV11-2 and TRBJ2-3; D may be TRBD1 or TRBD2 (6 bases each). The V gene's germline CDR1 is SGHAT and CDR2 FQNNGV. The length of the CDR3 is 13 residues. The chain's CDR3 is CVSRGLGPDTQYF. The CDR3 coding sequence is TGTGTCAGCAGGGGACTGGGCCCGGATACGCAGTATTTT.

In regard to this clonotype: Compared with germline, one end of the junction differs, possibly owing to a read error. V is TRBV29-1 and J is TRBJ2-2; weak D call: TRBD2 (5 bases). The CDR3 is made up of 12 amino acids. Looked up from germline, CDR1 is SQVTM and CDR2 is ANQGSEA. The CDR3 region has the DNA TGCAGCGGACGCGTCAGGACCGGGGAGCCGTTTTTT. Translation gives CSGRVRTGEPFF.

This clonotype was detected a few times. One junction end does not reproduce the germline sequence, and a read error may be involved. The rearrangement links TRBV11-2 to TRBJ1-3; no clear D gene. The CDR3 has 12 residues. The V gene's germline CDR1 is SGHAT and CDR2 FQNNGV. This CDR3 is CAGSLGGNTIYF. CDR3 DNA: TGTGCCGGCAGCTTAGGTGGGAACACCATATATTTT.

For this clonotype: A clone one base away is much larger, so this may be a read error. The chain joins TRBV30 to TRBJ2-3, with TRBD2 matching over 8 bases. The CDR3 sequence is 15 residues long. Germline values: CDR1 GTSNPN, CDR2 SVGIG (reference sequence). This CDR3 reads CAWKQLAVSTDRQYF. CDR3 DNA: TGTGCCTGGAAACAACTAGCGGTGAGCACAGATAGGCAGTATTTT.

As to this clonotype: The germline gene is not matched at one end of the junction; a read error may be the cause. The chain recombines TRBV4-1 with TRBJ1-5; D might be TRBD1 (5 bases). In germline, CDR1 is MGHRA, CDR2 YSYEKL. CDR3 length equals 17 residues. The CDR3 coding sequence is TGTGCCAGCAGCCGCACCACGGGGGGGAATAGCAGTCAGCCCCAGCATTTT. It encodes CASSRTTGGNSSQPQHF.

This clonotype was seen a single time. The chain combines TRBV29-1 with TRBJ2-7, with D perhaps TRBD2 (6 bases). The CDR3 runs to 12 residues. Germline CDR1 SQVTM, CDR2 ANQGSEA. CDR3 DNA sequence: TGCATCATTGCGGGACCAGTCCACGAGCAGTACTTC. Protein sequence: CIIAGPVHEQYF.

Concerning this clonotype: This clone may be a read error of a much larger clone one base away. V is TRBV30 and J is TRBJ2-5; D not certain. The CDR3 runs to 10 residues. Germline V lookup: CDR1 GTSNPN, CDR2 SVGIG (reference sequence). In DNA form, the CDR3 reads TGTACCTGGAGTGTGGAGACCCAGTACTTC. Encoded protein: CTWSVETQYF.

In the case of this clonotype: A read error may account for a junction end that differs from germline. CDR3 region: CASRNSGRNTGELLF. The CDR3 nucleotides read TGTGCTAGTAGAAACTCGGGACGGAACACCGGGGAGCTGCTTTTT. The rearrangement links TRBV12-5 to TRBJ2-2; D possibly uses TRBD1 or TRBD2 (5 bases each). The germline gives CDR1 LGHNT, CDR2 FRNRAP. This CDR3 is built from 15 residues. Using reference TRBV12-5 and TRBJ2-2 for the parts outside the CDR3, the full variable domain is DARVTQTPRHKVTEMGQEVTMRCQPILGHNTVFWYRQTMMQGLELLAYFRNRAPLDDSGMPKDRFSAEMPDATLATLKIQPSEPRDSAVYFCASRNSGRNTGELLFGEGSRLTVL.

As concerns this clonotype: A read error may be the cause here, since a much bigger clone is one base away. The V and J genes are TRBV7-3 and TRBJ1-1; D may be TRBD1 (5 bases). There are 13 residues in the CDR3. Germline V lookup: CDR1 SGHTA, CDR2 FQGTGA. V was clipped by 0 bases and J by 8 bases, with 10 bases between them. The CDR3 region is CASSLTGAGEAFF. Written as DNA, the CDR3 is TGTGCCAGCAGCTTAACTGGGGCGGGAGAAGCTTTCTTT.

Notes on this clonotype: Given the absence of the conserved phenylalanine or tryptophan at the CDR3 end, a read error is likely. The V and J genes are TRBV29-1 and TRBJ2-1, with D tentatively TRBD1 or TRBD2 (5 bases each). The tail of the sequence fits TRBJ2-7 better, so the J call may be wrong. The CDR3 has 13 amino acids. Germline CDR1 reads SQVTM; CDR2 reads ANQGSEA. CDR3 protein: CSVGGTSHNEQYI. The CDR3 DNA sequence: TGCAGCGTTGGTGGGACCTCCCACAATGAGCAGTACATC.

This rearrangement joins TRBV4-2 to TRBJ2-7; D remains ambiguous. The CDR3 is 15 amino acids. V was shortened by 10 bases and J by 0 bases, with 19 bases between the two germline ends. Germline loops: CDR1 LGHNA, CDR2 YNFKEQ. CDR3 region: CANSQDLGTSYEQYF. CDR3 DNA sequence: TGTGCCAATAGCCAAGATCTTGGCACCTCCTACGAGCAGTACTTC.

The rearrangement uses TRBV5-1 and TRBJ2-1; no reliable D call. CDR1 is SGHRS, CDR2 YFSETQ, per germline. Trimming shortened V by 0 bases and J by 9 bases, and 10 bases separated the two germline ends. The CDR3 extends over 13 amino acids. CDR3 DNA sequence: TGCGCCAGCAGCTTGGGGGGTAATTCTGAGCAGTTCTTC. Translated, it gives CASSLGGNSEQFF.

Worth noting for this clonotype: Its ends do not fully match the called genes, so a read error is possible. This chain joins TRBV28 and TRBJ1-2; 10 nucleotides line up with TRBD1. Germline V gene data show CDR1 as MDHEN and CDR2 as SYDVKM. The CDR3 is made up of 13 amino acids. CDR3 sequence reads: CANSDRGRKGYTF. The CDR3 coding sequence is TGTGCCAACAGTGACAGGGGGCGGAAGGGCTACACATTC.

As to this clonotype: Mismatch with germline at one junction end may stem from a read error. This chain joins TRBV6-6 and TRBJ1-2; D is undetermined. The germline gives CDR1 MNHNY, CDR2 SVGAGI (reference sequence). This CDR3 contains 12 residues. The CDR3 DNA reads as TGTGCCAGCACCGCGTACGAGGAAGGCTACACGTTC. Translating it yields CASTAYEEGYTF.

This clonotype was seen more than once but under ten times. No conserved phenylalanine or tryptophan is present at the end of the CDR3, so a read error is the likely explanation. The J gene is TRBJ2-6, the V gene TRBV29-1; D is unresolved. This CDR3 has 14 residues. Germline CDR1 reads SQVTM; CDR2 reads ANQGSEA. DNA of the CDR3: TGCAGAGTTGATGCCGGCTCTGGGGCCAACGTCCTGACTCTC. It translates to CRVDAGSGANVLTL.

Note on this clonotype: This may arise from a read error, as a much more abundant clone is one base away. The rearrangement links TRBV5-1 to TRBJ2-3; 8 bases align to TRBD2. The CDR3 has 16 amino acids. Per the germline V gene, CDR1 is SGHRS and CDR2 is YFSETQ. This CDR3 is CASNLAGLASTDTQYF. In DNA form, the CDR3 reads TGCGCCAGCAACTTGGCCGGACTAGCTAGCACAGATACGCAGTATTTT.

Only one count was recorded for this clonotype. The rearrangement joins TRBV10-3 to TRBJ2-7, with D possibly matching TRBD2 (5 bases). CDR3 length: 14 amino acids. Trimming took 8 bases from V and 1 from J, leaving 15 bases between them. Germline assignment: CDR1 ENHRY and CDR2 SYGVKD. The CDR3 DNA sequence: TGTGCCATCGGCCGGGATCTGTTTTCCTACGAGCAGTACTTC. Protein: CAIGRDLFSYEQYF.

This clonotype occurred many times. This chain joins TRBV12-3 or TRBV12-4 and TRBJ2-7; D is possibly TRBD2 (6 bases). The V end lost 3 bases, the J end lost 6 bases, and 9 bases lay between the germline ends. This CDR3 region has 12 residues. This CDR3 is CASSLGLAEQYF. The CDR3 DNA is TGTGCCAGCAGTTTGGGACTCGCCGAGCAGTACTTC.

For this clonotype: The junction departs from the called germline gene at one end, perhaps through a read error. This chain links TRBV20-1 with TRBJ2-5; possible D gene TRBD1, 6 bases. The CDR3 is 11 residues long. Germline CDR1 and CDR2: DFQATT and SNEGSKA (reference sequence). This CDR3 reads CNASRGETQYF. DNA of the CDR3: TGCAATGCTAGCAGGGGTGAGACCCAGTACTTC.

This clonotype was seen once. This chain links TRBV12-5 with TRBJ2-7; D gene unclear. Looked up from germline, CDR1 is LGHNT and CDR2 is FRNRAP. This CDR3 is built from 8 residues. Trimming pared 6 bases from V and 6 bases from J, leaving 0 bases between. This chain's CDR3 is CASGEQYF. The CDR3 nucleotides read TGTGCTAGTGGCGAGCAGTACTTC.

The chain recombines TRBV7-2 with TRBJ2-1; 13 nucleotides match TRBD2. Germline lookup yields CDR1 SGHTA and CDR2 FQGNSA. The CDR3 extends over 15 amino acids. Trimming took 5 bases from V and 7 from J; bases not matched to a gene: 5. CDR3 nucleotides: TGTGCCAGCAGCGCCAGGACTAGCGGGAGTAATGAGCAGTTCTTC. It encodes CASSARTSGSNEQFF. Based on the CDR3 plus reference TRBV7-2 and TRBJ2-1, the full variable domain is GAGVSQSPSNKVTEKGKDVELRCDPISGHTALYWYRQSLGQGLEFLIYFQGNSAPDKSGLPSDRFSAERTGGSVSTLTIQRTQQEDSAVYLCASSARTSGSNEQFFGPGTRLTVL.

CDR3 protein: CASSPQGGSESIAAGELFF. The CDR3 DNA reads TGTGCCAGCAGCCCCCAAGGGGGTAGCGAGAGTATAGCGGCCGGGGAGCTGTTTTTT. The chain combines TRBV11-2 with TRBJ2-2, with D perhaps TRBD1 or TRBD2 (6 bases each). From germline, CDR1 is SGHAT and CDR2 FQNNGV. Trimming pared 5 bases from V and 6 bases from J, leaving 28 bases between. This CDR3 comprises 19 residues.

Of note for this clonotype: Sequence at one end of the junction differs from germline and may be a read error. The chain has TRBV28 and TRBJ2-3; D is ambiguous. From germline, CDR1 is MDHEN and CDR2 SYDVKM. This CDR3 is 14 amino acids long. The CDR3 sequence: CASSFMCYTDTQYF. As DNA, the CDR3 is TGTGCGAGCAGTTTTATGTGTTACACAGATACGCAGTATTTT. Based on the CDR3 plus reference TRBV28 and TRBJ2-3, the full variable domain is DVKVTQSSRYLVKRTGEKVFLECVQDMDHENMFWYRQDPGLGLRLIYFSYDVKMKEKGDIPEGYSVSREKKERFSLILESASTNQTSMYLCASSFMCYTDTQYFGPGTRLTVL.

In regard to this clonotype: A much larger clonotype is one base distant, so this may be a read error. The DNA of the CDR3 is TGCACCAGCAGCCAATCTGTTGGACAGGGGGCGCGGGAGCAGTACTTC. Its protein product is CTSSQSVGQGAREQYF. The chain uses TRBV4-1 and TRBJ2-7; TRBD1 agrees at 11 bases. Germline CDR1 MGHRA, CDR2 YSYEKL. The CDR3 has 16 residues.